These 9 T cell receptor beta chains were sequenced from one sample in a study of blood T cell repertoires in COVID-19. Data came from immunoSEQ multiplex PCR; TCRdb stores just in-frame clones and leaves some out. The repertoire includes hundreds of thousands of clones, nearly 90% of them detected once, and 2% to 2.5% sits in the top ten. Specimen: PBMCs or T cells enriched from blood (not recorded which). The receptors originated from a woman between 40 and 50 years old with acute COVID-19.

CDR3 amino acids: CASSRDRFNTEAFF. For the CDR3, the DNA is TGTGCCAGCAGCCGGGACAGGTTTAACACTGAAGCTTTCTTT. The chain links TRBV5-4 to TRBJ1-1; TRBD1 matches 8 bases. Losses at the gene ends were 4 bases for V and 2 bases for J; bases not matched to a gene: 4. Germline assignment: CDR1 SGHNT and CDR2 YYREEE (reference sequence). The CDR3 totals 14 residues.

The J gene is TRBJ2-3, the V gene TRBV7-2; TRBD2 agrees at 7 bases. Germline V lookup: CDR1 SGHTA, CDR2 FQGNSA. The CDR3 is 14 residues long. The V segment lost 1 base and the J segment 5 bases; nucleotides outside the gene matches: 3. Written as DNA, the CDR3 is TGTGCCAGCAGCTTAGTAGTAGCGGGAGATACGCAGTATTTT. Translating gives CASSLVVAGDTQYF. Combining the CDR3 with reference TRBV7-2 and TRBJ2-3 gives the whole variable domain GAGVSQSPSNKVTEKGKDVELRCDPISGHTALYWYRQSLGQGLEFLIYFQGNSAPDKSGLPSDRFSAERTGGSVSTLTIQRTQQEDSAVYLCASSLVVAGDTQYFGPGTRLTVL.

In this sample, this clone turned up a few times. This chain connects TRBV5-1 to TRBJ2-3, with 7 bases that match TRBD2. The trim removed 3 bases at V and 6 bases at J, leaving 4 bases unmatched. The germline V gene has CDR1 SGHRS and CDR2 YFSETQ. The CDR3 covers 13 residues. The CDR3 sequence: CASSSGLLDTQYF. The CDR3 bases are TGCGCCAGCAGCTCGGGACTATTGGATACGCAGTATTTT.

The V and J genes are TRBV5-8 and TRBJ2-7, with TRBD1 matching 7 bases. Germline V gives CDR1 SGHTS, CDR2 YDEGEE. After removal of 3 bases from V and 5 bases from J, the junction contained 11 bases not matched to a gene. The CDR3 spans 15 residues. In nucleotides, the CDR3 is TGTGCCAGCAGCTCTTACAGGGGCTCGGGGAACGAGCAGTACTTC. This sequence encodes CASSSYRGSGNEQYF. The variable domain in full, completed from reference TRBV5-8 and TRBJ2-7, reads EAGVTQSPTHLIKTRGQQATLRCSPISGHTSVYWYQQALGLGLQFLLWYDEGEERNRGNFPPRFSGRQFPNYSSELNVNALELEDSALYLCASSSYRGSGNEQYFGPGTRLTVT.

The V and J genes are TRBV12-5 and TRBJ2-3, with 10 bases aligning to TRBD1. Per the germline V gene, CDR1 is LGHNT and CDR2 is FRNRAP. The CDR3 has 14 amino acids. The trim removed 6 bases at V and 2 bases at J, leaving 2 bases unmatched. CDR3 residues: CASGGQGNTDTQYF. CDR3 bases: TGTGCTAGTGGGGGACAGGGGAACACAGATACGCAGTATTTT.

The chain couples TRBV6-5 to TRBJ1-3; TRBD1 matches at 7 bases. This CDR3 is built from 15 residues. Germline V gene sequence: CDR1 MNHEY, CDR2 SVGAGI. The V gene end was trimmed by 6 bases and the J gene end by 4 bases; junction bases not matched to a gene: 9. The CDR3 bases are TGTGCCAGCAGCCGAGGACAGGTTGCCGGAAACACCATATATTTT. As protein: CASSRGQVAGNTIYF.

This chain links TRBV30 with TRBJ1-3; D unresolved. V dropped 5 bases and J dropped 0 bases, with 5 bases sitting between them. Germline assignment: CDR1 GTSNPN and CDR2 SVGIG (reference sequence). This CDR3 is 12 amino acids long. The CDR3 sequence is CAWVVSGNTIYF. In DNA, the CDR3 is TGTGCCTGGGTAGTCTCTGGAAACACCATATATTTT.

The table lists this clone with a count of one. DNA of the CDR3: TGTGCCAGCAGCTTAGTAGCTAGCGGCCTCTCCTACGAGCAGTACTTC. Its protein product is CASSLVASGLSYEQYF. This chain links TRBV13 with TRBJ2-7, with 7 bases aligning to TRBD2. The germline CDR1 and CDR2 sequences are PRHDT and FYEKMQ (reference sequence). V lost 1 base to trimming and J lost 0 bases; unmatched junction nucleotides: 6. The CDR3 covers 16 residues.

The CDR3 sequence: CASSPDRGPPGTQYF. The CDR3 DNA sequence: TGTGCCAGCAGCCCGGACAGGGGCCCACCGGGTACGCAGTATTTT. The chain links TRBV7-8 to TRBJ2-3, with 9 bases identical to TRBD1. The V and J ends lost 5 bases and 8 bases, in that order; junction bases with no gene match: 11. The CDR3 contains 15 residues. Germline values: CDR1 SGHVS, CDR2 FQNEAQ.